Below are 2 T cell receptor beta chains sequenced from a single sample in a study of T cell changes during pregnancy in multiple sclerosis. TCRdb keeps only in-frame clones here, not all; method: immunoSEQ multiplex PCR. Among more than 40,000 clones listed, approximately 94% were seen once. The sample consisted of CD8+ T cells from peripheral blood mononuclear cells, taken in the first trimester of pregnancy. The origin of the receptors is a female donor with multiple sclerosis, enrolled in a pregnancy study.

V and J are TRBV9 and TRBJ2-7; 9 positions match TRBD2. Looked up from germline, CDR1 is SGDLS and CDR2 is YYNGEE. The J segment lost 4 bases and the V segment lost 4 bases, leaving 6 bases of the junction unmatched. The CDR3 spans 14 residues. The CDR3 spells CASSFSSGAYEQYF. CDR3 sequence (DNA): TGTGCCAGCAGCTTTTCTAGCGGGGCTTACGAGCAGTACTTC.

This clone was observed a single time. The rearrangement links TRBV28 to TRBJ2-7, with 7 bases identical to TRBD2. CDR1 MDHEN and CDR2 SYDVKM come from the germline V gene. J gave up 0 bases and V 4 bases, and 3 bases lay outside the gene matches. The CDR3 covers 14 residues. CDR3 bases: TGTGCCAGCAGTTATGGGGGGGGCTCCTACGAGCAGTACTTC. It yields the protein CASSYGGGSYEQYF.